The 21 T cell receptor beta chains below come from one sample, sequenced in a study of blood T cell repertoires in COVID-19. Measured with immunoSEQ multiplex PCR; TCRdb has only the in-frame clones, and not every one. The table records a few hundred thousand clones, over 85% of them present only once. The sample was peripheral blood. The receptors here all came from a woman in her sixties or seventies with COVID-19, enrolled during active disease.

The V and J genes are TRBV5-3 and TRBJ1-5, with D possibly matching TRBD1 (6 bases). TRBV5-3 qualifies as an ORF whose function is uncertain. Between the trimmed V and J ends, which lost 2 bases and 0 bases, there was a span of 18 bases. The CDR3 has 18 residues. The CDR3 sequence: CARSFTGSQAYSNQPQHF. In DNA, the CDR3 is TGTGCCAGAAGCTTCACAGGGTCTCAGGCTTATAGCAATCAGCCCCAGCATTTT.

This clone was found a few times. The genes are TRBV28 and TRBJ1-5; maybe TRBD1 (5 bases). The CDR3 has 15 residues. V lost 6 bases and J 5 bases, leaving 17 bases between the germline ends. CDR1 MDHEN and CDR2 SYDVKM come from the germline V gene. The CDR3 here is CASRKTGGFYQPQHF. CDR3 in DNA: TGTGCCAGCAGAAAAACGGGGGGGTTTTATCAGCCCCAGCATTTT.

The genes are TRBV15 and TRBJ2-1; possible D gene TRBD2, 6 bases. Trimming cost V 2 bases and J 8 bases, with 10 bases left between them. Germline CDR1 is LNHNV and CDR2 is YYDKDF (reference sequence). The CDR3 consists of 13 residues. CDR3 region: CATSRYTGDEQFF. Here the CDR3 DNA reads TGTGCCACCAGCAGATACACGGGGGATGAGCAGTTCTTC. The full variable domain, completed using reference TRBV15 and TRBJ2-1, is DAMVIQNPRYQVTQFGKPVTLSCSQTLNHNVMYWYQQKSSQAPKLLFHYYDKDFNNEADTPDNFQSRRPNTSFCFLDIRSPGLGDTAMYLCATSRYTGDEQFFGPGTRLTVL.

The genes are TRBV5-1 and TRBJ2-1, with D unresolved. The ends were cut back, 2 bases at V and 8 bases at J, with 11 bases in the middle. CDR3 length: 13 amino acids. Germline V CDR1 and CDR2: SGHRS, YFSETQ. CDR3 sequence (DNA): TGCGCCAGCAGCTTAAAACTATCCGATGAGCAGTTCTTC. Translating gives CASSLKLSDEQFF.

The genes are TRBV28 and TRBJ1-2; 7 bases match TRBD1. Germline loops: CDR1 MDHEN, CDR2 SYDVKM. The CDR3 is 12 amino acids. CDR3 sequence reads: CATGASSYGYTF. The CDR3 DNA is TGTGCTACAGGGGCGTCCTCCTATGGCTACACCTTC.

The J gene is TRBJ1-6, the V gene TRBV3-1 (or the pseudogene TRBV3-2); D is unresolved. With 0 bases removed from V and 10 bases from J, the gap between germline ends came to 10 bases. Germline V gives CDR1 LGHDT, CDR2 YNNKEL (reference sequence). The CDR3 runs to 14 residues. The CDR3 sequence: CASSQESHTSPLHF. The CDR3, as DNA: TGTGCCAGCAGCCAAGAAAGTCACACATCACCCCTCCACTTT.

The chain combines TRBV6-4 with TRBJ1-3; D not resolved. Between the trimmed V and J ends, which lost 6 bases and 5 bases, there was a span of 11 bases. The CDR3 has 13 residues. CDR1 MRHNA and CDR2 SNTAGT come from the germline V gene. This chain's CDR3 is CASREGARNTIYF. CDR3 nucleotide sequence: TGTGCCAGCAGAGAGGGCGCGAGAAACACCATATATTTT.

The chain carries TRBV7-9 and TRBJ1-2, with D perhaps matching TRBD1 (6 bases). The length of the CDR3 is 13 residues. Germline V gene sequence: CDR1 SEHNR, CDR2 FQNEAQ (reference sequence). V was trimmed by 5 bases and J by 1 base, leaving 8 bases between them. The CDR3 nucleotides are TGTGCCAGCAGCGGACAGCTTAACTATGGCTACACCTTC. Its protein product is CASSGQLNYGYTF.

This sequence joins TRBV9 and TRBJ1-2, with a weak D call TRBD1 (6 bases). V was shortened by 0 bases and J by 7 bases, with 16 bases between the two germline ends. This CDR3 region has 15 residues. CDR1 and CDR2 from the germline V gene are SGDLS and YYNGEE. The CDR3, as DNA: TGTGCCAGCAGCGTAGCCCCACGGGGGGCGGTTGGCTACACCTTC. Translation gives CASSVAPRGAVGYTF.

The V gene is TRBV7-8, the J gene TRBJ2-3, with D possibly matching TRBD2 (5 bases). The CDR3 is 15 amino acids. The germline V gene encodes CDR1 SGHVS and CDR2 FQNEAQ. Trimming removed 3 bases at V and 0 bases at J, with 10 bases between. The CDR3: CASSLSRGSTDTQYF. Written as DNA, the CDR3 is TGTGCCAGCAGCTTGAGCCGGGGAAGCACAGATACGCAGTATTTT.

The CDR3 DNA reads as TGTGCCAGCAGTTACGAAGGGGGATCAGGTGAAAAACTGTTTTTT. Translating it yields CASSYEGGSGEKLFF. V and J are TRBV6-2 or TRBV6-3 and TRBJ1-4, with D maybe TRBD1 (6 bases). CDR3 length equals 15 residues. CDR1 is MNHEY, CDR2 SVGEGT, per germline. V dropped 2 bases and J dropped 7 bases, with 14 bases sitting between them.

The chain couples TRBV6-5 to TRBJ1-2, with unresolved D. With 2 bases removed from V and 3 bases from J, the gap between germline ends came to 10 bases. The V gene's germline CDR1 is MNHEY and CDR2 SVGAGI. This CDR3 is built from 14 residues. The CDR3 here is CASSYGLFYYGYTF. In DNA form, the CDR3 reads TGTGCCAGCAGTTACGGGCTGTTTTACTATGGCTACACCTTC.

The J gene is TRBJ1-1, the V gene TRBV6-2 or TRBV6-3, with unresolved D. Trimming cost V 6 bases and J 0 bases, with 17 bases left between them. The germline gives CDR1 MNHEY, CDR2 SVGEGT. This CDR3 has 16 amino acids. The CDR3 region is CASSPGPSRLNTEAFF. The CDR3 DNA reads as TGTGCCAGCAGCCCTGGGCCCTCGCGCTTGAACACTGAAGCTTTCTTT.

The genes are TRBV5-6 and TRBJ2-5; TRBD1 aligns across 10 bases. CDR1 SGHDT and CDR2 YYEEEE come from the germline V gene. V lost 4 bases to trimming and J lost 4 bases; unmatched junction nucleotides: 7. The CDR3 has 15 amino acids. CDR3 amino acids: CASSPSTGGGETQYF. The CDR3 bases are TGTGCCAGCAGCCCCTCGACAGGGGGCGGAGAGACCCAGTACTTC. The full variable domain, in which reference TRBV5-6 and TRBJ2-5 provide the parts outside the CDR3, is DAGVTQSPTHLIKTRGQQVTLRCSPKSGHDTVSWYQQALGQGPQFIFQYYEEEERQRGNFPDRFSGHQFPNYSSELNVNALLLGDSALYLCASSPSTGGGETQYFGPGTRLLVL.

This clone was observed a handful of times. CDR3 region: CAWARGSGVYGYTF. DNA for the CDR3: TGTGCCTGGGCACGTGGTTCGGGAGTCTATGGCTACACCTTC. V usage is TRBV30 and J usage is TRBJ1-2; D unclear. CDR3 length: 14 amino acids. The germline V and J ends were trimmed by 5 bases and 4 bases, with 17 bases remaining between them. Germline CDR1 GTSNPN, CDR2 SVGIG (reference sequence).

The chain recombines TRBV3-1 (or the pseudogene TRBV3-2) with TRBJ1-6; D is perhaps TRBD1 (6 bases). The germline CDR1 and CDR2 sequences are LGHDT and YNNKEL (reference sequence). Trimming cost V 1 base and J 13 bases, with 20 bases left between them. The CDR3 spans 16 residues. CDR3 in DNA: TGTGCCAGCAGCCAAGGAGGACAGACGATGAAGGTCCCCCTCCACTTT. Amino acids: CASSQGGQTMKVPLHF.

The chain combines TRBV9 with TRBJ1-1, with D maybe TRBD1 (5 bases). This CDR3 is 14 amino acids long. CDR1 and CDR2 (germline): SGDLS, YYNGEE. V was clipped by 4 bases and J by 6 bases, with 16 bases between them. CDR3 in amino acids: CASSTGGGNPEAFF. The DNA of the CDR3 is TGTGCCAGCAGCACCGGCGGGGGGAATCCTGAAGCTTTCTTT.

The gene calls are TRBV4-1 and TRBJ2-1; D may be TRBD1 (6 bases). The germline CDR1 and CDR2 sequences are MGHRA and YSYEKL. Deletions cut 0 bases from V and 4 bases from J, with 13 bases between. This CDR3 is built from 16 residues. CDR3 amino acids: CASSQDDRPLYNEQFF. The CDR3 DNA follows: TGCGCCAGCAGCCAAGACGACAGGCCCCTATACAATGAGCAGTTCTTC.

The rearrangement joins TRBV19 to TRBJ1-2; 8 nucleotides align to TRBD1. Germline assignment: CDR1 LNHDA and CDR2 SQIVND (reference sequence). The V segment lost 4 bases and the J segment 1 base; nucleotides outside the gene matches: 5. There are 15 residues in the CDR3. The CDR3 loop reads CASSRQGRGNYGYTF. CDR3 DNA sequence: TGTGCCAGTAGTAGACAGGGGAGGGGTAACTATGGCTACACCTTC.

The genes are TRBV28 and TRBJ1-1, with 9 nucleotides matching TRBD1. Germline CDR1 MDHEN, CDR2 SYDVKM. The CDR3 sequence is 15 residues long. The V segment lost 5 bases and the J segment 5 bases; nucleotides outside the gene matches: 9. This chain's CDR3 is CASSPRTGVMTEAFF. CDR3 DNA sequence: TGTGCCAGCAGTCCTAGGACAGGGGTAATGACTGAAGCTTTCTTT. Full variable domain (outside the CDR3, taken from reference TRBV28 and TRBJ1-1): DVKVTQSSRYLVKRTGEKVFLECVQDMDHENMFWYRQDPGLGLRLIYFSYDVKMKEKGDIPEGYSVSREKKERFSLILESASTNQTSMYLCASSPRTGVMTEAFFGQGTRLTVV.

This chain links TRBV10-3 with TRBJ2-2; D might be TRBD1 (6 bases). CDR3 length: 14 amino acids. CDR1 is ENHRY, CDR2 SYGVKD, per germline. The V end lost 7 bases, the J end lost 2 bases, and 11 bases lay between the germline ends. CDR3 bases: TGTGCCATCAAGGGGGACACTAACACCGGGGAGCTGTTTTTT. It specifies CAIKGDTNTGELFF.